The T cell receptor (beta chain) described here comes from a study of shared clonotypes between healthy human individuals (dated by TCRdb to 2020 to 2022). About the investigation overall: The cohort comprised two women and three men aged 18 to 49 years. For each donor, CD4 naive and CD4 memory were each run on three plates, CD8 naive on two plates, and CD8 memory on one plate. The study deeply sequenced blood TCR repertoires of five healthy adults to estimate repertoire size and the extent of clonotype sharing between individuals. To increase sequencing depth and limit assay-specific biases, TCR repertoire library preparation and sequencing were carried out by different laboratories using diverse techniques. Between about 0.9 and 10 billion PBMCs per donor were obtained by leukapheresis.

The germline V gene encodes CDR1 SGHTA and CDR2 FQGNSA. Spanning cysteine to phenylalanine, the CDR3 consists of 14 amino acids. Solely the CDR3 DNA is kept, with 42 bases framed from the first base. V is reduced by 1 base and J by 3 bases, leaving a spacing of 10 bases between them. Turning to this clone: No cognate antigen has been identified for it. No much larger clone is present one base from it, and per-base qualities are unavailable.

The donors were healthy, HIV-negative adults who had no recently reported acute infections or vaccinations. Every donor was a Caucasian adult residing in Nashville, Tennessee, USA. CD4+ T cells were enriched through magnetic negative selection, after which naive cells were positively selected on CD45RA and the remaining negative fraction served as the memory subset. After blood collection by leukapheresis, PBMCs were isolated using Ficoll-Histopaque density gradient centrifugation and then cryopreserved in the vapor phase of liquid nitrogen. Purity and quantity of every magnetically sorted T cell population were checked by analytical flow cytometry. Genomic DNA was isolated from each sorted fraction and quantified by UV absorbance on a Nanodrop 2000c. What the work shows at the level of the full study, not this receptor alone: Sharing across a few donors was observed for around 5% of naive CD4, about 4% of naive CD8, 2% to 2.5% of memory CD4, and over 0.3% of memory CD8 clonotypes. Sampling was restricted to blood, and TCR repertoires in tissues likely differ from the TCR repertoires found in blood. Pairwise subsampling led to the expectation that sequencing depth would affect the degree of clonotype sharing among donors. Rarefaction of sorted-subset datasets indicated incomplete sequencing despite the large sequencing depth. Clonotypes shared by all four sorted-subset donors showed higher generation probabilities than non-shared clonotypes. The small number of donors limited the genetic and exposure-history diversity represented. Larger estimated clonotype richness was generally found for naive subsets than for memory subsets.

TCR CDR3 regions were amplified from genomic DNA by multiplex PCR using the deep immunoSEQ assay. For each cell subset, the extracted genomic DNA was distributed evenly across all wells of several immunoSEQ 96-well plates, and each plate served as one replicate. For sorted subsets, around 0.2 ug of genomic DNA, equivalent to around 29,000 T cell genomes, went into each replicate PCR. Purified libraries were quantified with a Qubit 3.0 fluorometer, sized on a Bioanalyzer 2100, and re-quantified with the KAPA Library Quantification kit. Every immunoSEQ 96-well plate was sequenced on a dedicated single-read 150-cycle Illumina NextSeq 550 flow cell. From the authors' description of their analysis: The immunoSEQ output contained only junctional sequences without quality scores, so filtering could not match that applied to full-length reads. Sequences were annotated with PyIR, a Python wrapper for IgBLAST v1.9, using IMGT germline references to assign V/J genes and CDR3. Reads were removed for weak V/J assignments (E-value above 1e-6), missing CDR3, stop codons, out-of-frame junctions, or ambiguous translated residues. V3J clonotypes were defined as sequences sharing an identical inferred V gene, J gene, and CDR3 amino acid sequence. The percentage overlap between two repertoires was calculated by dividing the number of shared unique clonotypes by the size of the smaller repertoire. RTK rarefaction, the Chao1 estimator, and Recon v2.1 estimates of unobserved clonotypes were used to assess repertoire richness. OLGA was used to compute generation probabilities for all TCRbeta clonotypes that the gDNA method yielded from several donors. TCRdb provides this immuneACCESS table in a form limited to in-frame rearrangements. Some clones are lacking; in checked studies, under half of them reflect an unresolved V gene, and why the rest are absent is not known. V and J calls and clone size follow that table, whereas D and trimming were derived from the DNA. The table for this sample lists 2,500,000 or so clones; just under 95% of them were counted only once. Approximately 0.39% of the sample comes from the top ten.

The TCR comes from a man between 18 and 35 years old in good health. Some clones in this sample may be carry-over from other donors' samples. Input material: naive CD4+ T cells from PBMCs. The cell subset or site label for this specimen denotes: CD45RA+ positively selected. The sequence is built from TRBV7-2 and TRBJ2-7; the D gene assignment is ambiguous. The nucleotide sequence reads TGTGCCAGCAGCTTAGAAGGGCCCGACTACGAGCAGTACTTC. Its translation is CASSLEGPDYEQYF. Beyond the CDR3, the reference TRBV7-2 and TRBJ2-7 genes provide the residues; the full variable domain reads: GAGVSQSPSNKVTEKGKDVELRCDPISGHTALYWYRQSLGQGLEFLIYFQGNSAPDKSGLPSDRFSAERTGGSVSTLTIQRTQQEDSAVYLCASSLEGPDYEQYFGPGTRLTVT.